This T cell receptor (beta chain) was captured by sequencing in a study of T cell repertoires in cytomegalovirus infection. For this clonotype: A much larger clone lies a single base off, so this may be a read error.

A single record per CDR3 protein comes from TCRdb applying MiXCR to the reads. The table lists hundreds of thousands of distinct CDR3 sequences, roughly 20% of them singletons. CDR1 and CDR2 (germline): MNHNY, SVGAGI (reference sequence). The CDR3 is made up of 13 amino acids. Sequencing used CD8+ T cells from PBMCs. This clonotype originated in a human donor in good health (CMV status not recorded). Some clones in this sample may be carry-over from other donors' samples. The rearrangement uses TRBV6-6 and TRBJ2-4; D possibly corresponds to TRBD2 (5 bases). CDR3 coding DNA: TGTGCCAGTGAGGACTTGGCCAAAATCATTCAGTACTTC. It specifies CASEDLAKIIQYF.